These 20 T cell receptor beta chains share one sample of origin, sequenced in a study of T-cell memory formation after mild COVID-19. One entry per CDR3 protein results from TCRdb running MiXCR on the 5' RACE reads. In the table there are hundreds of thousands of distinct CDR3 sequences, less than 9.5% of which are singletons. Sequencing input: PBMCs or a T cell subset sorted from them (not recorded which). All receptors derive from a man in his late teens or twenties who had mild COVID-19 (a few samples of this study predate the infection). Cell type and time point are not known.

This clonotype was counted a few times. The rearrangement joins TRBV6-5 to TRBJ2-1; D gene ambiguous. Trimming stripped 5 bases from V and 5 bases from J, with 13 bases between. Germline V gene lookup returns CDR1 MNHEY and CDR2 SVGAGI. The CDR3 sequence is 14 residues long. Here the CDR3 reads CASSQNTANNEQFF. CDR3 DNA sequence: TGTGCCAGCAGTCAGAACACGGCTAACAATGAGCAGTTCTTC.

The V gene is TRBV20-1, the J gene TRBJ1-2, with no clear D. Trimming pared 1 base from V and 2 bases from J, leaving 11 bases between. The length of the CDR3 is 14 residues. The germline gives CDR1 DFQATT, CDR2 SNEGSKA (reference sequence). CDR3 residues: CSARVSGHNYGYTF. CDR3 DNA: TGCAGTGCTAGAGTTTCAGGTCACAACTATGGCTACACCTTC.

This clonotype was seen ten or more times. The genes are TRBV20-1 and TRBJ2-7; D might be TRBD1 (5 bases). The germline CDR1 and CDR2 sequences are DFQATT and SNEGSKA (reference sequence). The V gene lost 3 bases and the J gene lost 6 bases, with 9 bases spanning the gap. The CDR3 runs 11 residues. CDR3 region: CSARSGFEQYF. In DNA, the CDR3 is TGCAGTGCTAGGTCAGGGTTCGAGCAGTACTTC.

In this sample, this clonotype turned up many times. CDR3: CASSQEATGPDTQYF. The CDR3 DNA reads TGCGCCAGCAGCCAAGAAGCAACAGGGCCAGATACGCAGTATTTT. The chain carries TRBV4-1 and TRBJ2-3; D possibly corresponds to TRBD1 (6 bases). Trimming took off 0 bases at V and 4 bases at J, with 11 bases between the two ends. The CDR3 is made up of 15 amino acids. Germline V gene sequence: CDR1 MGHRA, CDR2 YSYEKL.

The rearrangement links TRBV5-1 to TRBJ1-1, with no clear D. The CDR3 totals 13 residues. From germline, CDR1 is SGHRS and CDR2 YFSETQ. V lost 4 bases, J lost 5 bases, and 12 bases lay in between. CDR3 DNA sequence: TGCGCCAGCAGCCCTATCCCCGGGACTGAAGCTTTCTTT. Translating it yields CASSPIPGTEAFF.

This clonotype was detected ten times or more. V usage is TRBV7-3 and J usage is TRBJ2-1, with 11 bases lining up with TRBD2. The CDR3 sequence is 16 residues long. The germline gives CDR1 SGHTA, CDR2 FQGTGA. Losses at the gene ends were 5 bases for V and 2 bases for J; bases not matched to a gene: 5. CDR3 region: CASSPASGGTYNEQFF. The DNA of the CDR3 is TGTGCCAGCAGCCCGGCTAGCGGGGGGACCTACAATGAGCAGTTCTTC.

This chain uses TRBV6-5 with TRBJ2-1, with 9 bases lining up with TRBD1. This CDR3 has 14 amino acids. The V segment lost 6 bases and the J segment 5 bases; nucleotides outside the gene matches: 5. The V gene's germline CDR1 is MNHEY and CDR2 SVGAGI. The CDR3, as DNA: TGTGCCAGCAGGGGGGACAGGGTGAACAATGAGCAGTTCTTC. This encodes CASRGDRVNNEQFF.

This clonotype was detected a few times. This chain links TRBV6-5 with TRBJ1-6; the match to TRBD1 covers 7 bases. The germline gives CDR1 MNHEY, CDR2 SVGAGI. This CDR3 has 16 residues. J gave up 4 bases and V 2 bases, and 5 bases lay outside the gene matches. The CDR3 nucleotides read TGTGCCAGCAGTTACCGGAGGGACAGTTATAATTCACCCCTCCACTTT. This codes for CASSYRRDSYNSPLHF.

The chain combines TRBV11-2 with TRBJ2-3; 8 bases fit TRBD2. The V and J ends lost 1 base and 3 bases, in that order; junction bases with no gene match: 6. Germline CDR1 SGHAT, CDR2 FQNNGV. CDR3 length: 16 amino acids. The CDR3 protein is CASSLGRGGRTDTQYF. In nucleotides, the CDR3 is TGTGCCAGCAGCTTAGGACGGGGGGGCCGAACAGATACGCAGTATTTT.

The chain couples TRBV4-1 to TRBJ1-1; D is possibly TRBD1 (6 bases). Trimming took 3 bases from V and 3 from J, leaving 20 bases between them. The CDR3 has 17 residues. Per the germline V gene, CDR1 is MGHRA and CDR2 is YSYEKL. The CDR3 DNA is TGCGCCAGCAGCCAGAAAAAGACAGGACTTTGGGACACTGAAGCTTTCTTT. Its translation: CASSQKKTGLWDTEAFF.

The sample holds a few counts of this clonotype. The chain recombines TRBV7-6 with TRBJ2-3, with D perhaps matching TRBD2 (7 bases). Germline loops: CDR1 SGHVS, CDR2 FNYEAQ. V lost 1 base to trimming and J lost 6 bases, with 14 bases between them. There are 15 residues in the CDR3. The CDR3 DNA reads as TGTGCCAGCAGCTTAGAGGGGGGGGTGTCGGATACGCAGTATTTT. It is translated as CASSLEGGVSDTQYF.

This clonotype came up many times. This rearrangement joins TRBV5-1 to TRBJ2-5; D not resolved. The germline CDR1 and CDR2 sequences are SGHRS and YFSETQ. The CDR3 extends over 13 amino acids. V was clipped by 1 base and J by 2 bases, with 6 bases between them. The CDR3 region has the DNA TGCGCCAGCAGCTTGAGGTCGCAAGAGACCCAGTACTTC. This codes for CASSLRSQETQYF.

This clonotype was found many times. The CDR3 sequence: CASSLSSGGNSPLHF. CDR3 coding DNA: TGCGCCAGCAGCTTATCGAGCGGGGGAAATTCACCCCTCCACTTT. This sequence joins TRBV5-1 and TRBJ1-6; weak D call: TRBD1 (5 bases). Trimming removed 2 bases from V and 7 bases from J, with 13 bases in between. Germline-derived CDR1 and CDR2 are SGHRS and YFSETQ. The CDR3 loop spans 15 amino acids. Full variable domain (remainder filled in from reference TRBV5-1 and TRBJ1-6): KAGVTQTPRYLIKTRGQQVTLSCSPISGHRSVSWYQQTPGQGLQFLFEYFSETQRNKGNFPGRFSGRQFSNSRSEMNVSTLELGDSALYLCASSLSSGGNSPLHFGNGTRLTVT.

This clonotype occurred many times. The V call is TRBV5-4, the J call TRBJ2-1, with 8 bases identical to TRBD2. Trimming removed 1 base from V and 4 bases from J; junction bases left unmatched: 4. Germline CDR1 is SGHNT and CDR2 is YYREEE (reference sequence). The CDR3 consists of 15 residues. In DNA, the CDR3 is TGTGCCAGCAGCTTGCCCGGGGGGGTATACAATGAGCAGTTCTTC. It is translated as CASSLPGGVYNEQFF.

This rearrangement joins TRBV6-1 to TRBJ2-2; D is undetermined. V lost 6 bases, J lost 1 base, and 12 bases lay in between. Germline values: CDR1 MNHNS, CDR2 SASEGT. The CDR3 covers 15 residues. CDR3 DNA sequence: TGTGCCAGCAGGCGGATGACCGTGAACACCGGGGAGCTGTTTTTT. This sequence encodes CASRRMTVNTGELFF.

The chain couples TRBV5-4 to TRBJ2-2; TRBD1 or TRBD2 may be the D gene (5 bases each). Between the trimmed V and J ends, which lost 3 bases and 4 bases, there was a span of 10 bases. Germline V gene sequence: CDR1 SGHNT, CDR2 YYREEE (reference sequence). CDR3 length equals 14 residues. DNA of the CDR3: TGTGCCAGCAGCTGGGGGTTTGGCACCGGGGAGCTGTTTTTT. It is translated as CASSWGFGTGELFF. Full variable domain (outside the CDR3, taken from reference TRBV5-4 and TRBJ2-2): ETGVTQSPTHLIKTRGQQVTLRCSSQSGHNTVSWYQQALGQGPQFIFQYYREEENGRGNFPPRFSGLQFPNYSSELNVNALELDDSALYLCASSWGFGTGELFFGEGSRLTVL.

CDR3 DNA: TGTGCCAGCAGCGTAGATGGCGGAGCCTCTGGGGCCAACGTCCTGACTTTC. Protein product: CASSVDGGASGANVLTF. The V call is TRBV9, the J call TRBJ2-6; no definite D call. V was shortened by 0 bases and J by 0 bases, with 10 bases between the two germline ends. Germline V CDR1 and CDR2: SGDLS, YYNGEE. The CDR3 sequence is 17 residues long. The full variable domain, rest sourced from reference TRBV9 and TRBJ2-6, is DSGVTQTPKHLITATGQRVTLRCSPRSGDLSVYWYQQSLDQGLQFLIQYYNGEERAKGNILERFSAQQFPDLHSELNLSSLELGDSALYFCASSVDGGASGANVLTFGAGSRLTVL.

V gene TRBV4-1 combines with J gene TRBJ2-7; a possible D gene is TRBD2 (5 bases). The germline V gene has CDR1 MGHRA and CDR2 YSYEKL. CDR3 length equals 15 residues. V lost 1 base and J lost 2, with 12 bases in between. The CDR3 DNA reads as TGCGCCAGCAGCCAAGGGAAAGCGGAGGCCTACGAGCAGTACTTC. Amino acid sequence: CASSQGKAEAYEQYF.

This clonotype was seen more than once but under ten times. The V call is TRBV27, the J call TRBJ1-6; D remains unclear. Looked up from germline, CDR1 is MNHEY and CDR2 is SMNVEV (reference sequence). Trimming stripped 3 bases from V and 3 bases from J, with 0 bases between. This CDR3 comprises 12 residues. The CDR3 loop is CASSFYNSPLHF. CDR3 nucleotides: TGTGCCAGCAGTTTCTATAATTCACCCCTCCACTTT.

This clonotype was found a few times. The chain is built from TRBV20-1 and TRBJ1-1, with D tentatively TRBD1 (5 bases). Germline V gene lookup returns CDR1 DFQATT and CDR2 SNEGSKA (reference sequence). With 1 base removed from V and 1 base from J, the gap between germline ends came to 7 bases. CDR3 size: 13 residues. CDR3 nucleotide sequence: TGCAGTGCTAGAGTTGGGGCGAACACTGAAGCTTTCTTT. It is translated as CSARVGANTEAFF.